A single sample gave rise to the 32 T cell receptor beta chains below, sequenced in a study of OX40 agonist ivuxolimab in advanced cancers. Only in-frame clones appear in the TCRdb table, and some are missing; sequencing was by immunoSEQ multiplex PCR. This sample has 60,000 to 100,000 clones, with under 95% found just once. Sample: CD4+ or CD8+ T cells sorted from blood, taken in a trial of the OX40 agonist ivuxolimab. Receptors originate from an adult with an advanced solid tumor such as melanoma, head and neck, liver or kidney cancer.

The chain employs TRBV6-5 and TRBJ2-5; 8 bases align to TRBD2. CDR3 length: 15 residues. Germline trimming cut 5 bases from V and 2 bases from J; bases unmatched to any gene: 7. Germline lookup yields CDR1 MNHEY and CDR2 SVGAGI. The CDR3 reads CASSRGAGDQETQYF. The CDR3 DNA reads TGTGCCAGCAGTCGCGGAGCGGGGGATCAAGAGACCCAGTACTTC.

This clone was seen more than once but under ten times. The rearrangement uses TRBV7-6 and TRBJ2-3; 7 bases are shared with TRBD2. The CDR3 spans 19 residues. The germline gives CDR1 SGHVS, CDR2 FNYEAQ. With V trimmed by 3 bases and J by 3 bases, 18 bases remained unmatched. The CDR3 loop reads CASSFGRNSRGGATDTQYF. The CDR3 nucleotides read TGTGCCAGCAGCTTCGGAAGAAACTCGCGGGGAGGGGCGACAGATACGCAGTATTTT.

The chain joins TRBV4-1 to TRBJ1-2; the match to TRBD1 covers 10 bases. Germline V gives CDR1 MGHRA, CDR2 YSYEKL. Trimming at V came to 1 base and at J to 7 bases, leaving 9 bases not matched to a gene. The CDR3 totals 16 residues. The CDR3 sequence is CASSQAMTGGSGGYTF. CDR3 sequence (DNA): TGCGCCAGCAGCCAAGCGATGACAGGGGGCTCGGGTGGCTACACCTTC.

The CDR3 coding sequence is TGTGCCAGCAGCTTAAAGGATCTAGCCCTGAACACCGGGGAGCTGTTTTTT. Translating it yields CASSLKDLALNTGELFF. The chain recombines TRBV7-9 with TRBJ2-2, with a tentative D call TRBD2 (5 bases). The CDR3 is made up of 17 amino acids. The germline gives CDR1 SEHNR, CDR2 FQNEAQ (reference sequence). The germline V and J ends were trimmed by 2 bases and 1 base, with 14 bases remaining between them. Drawing the rest from reference TRBV7-9 and TRBJ2-2, the complete variable domain is DTGVSQNPRHKITKRGQNVTFRCDPISEHNRLYWYRQTLGQGPEFLTYFQNEAQLEKSRLLSDRFSAERPKGSFSTLEIQRTEQGDSAMYLCASSLKDLALNTGELFFGEGSRLTVL.

This clone was observed a single time. The rearrangement links TRBV4-1 to TRBJ2-7, with TRBD2 identical over 7 bases. Germline V lookup: CDR1 MGHRA, CDR2 YSYEKL. This CDR3 region has 13 residues. Germline trimming cut 2 bases from V and 3 bases from J; bases unmatched to any gene: 1. Here the CDR3 reads CASSQRTSYEQYF. The CDR3 DNA reads TGCGCCAGCAGCCAAAGGACTAGCTACGAGCAGTACTTC.

The CDR3 spells CASSDGYTEAFF. The CDR3 DNA sequence: TGTGCCAGCAGCGATGGGTACACTGAAGCTTTCTTT. The chain uses TRBV7-6 and TRBJ1-1; D gene unclear. The CDR3 contains 12 residues. The germline gives CDR1 SGHVS, CDR2 FNYEAQ. The V end lost 5 bases, the J end lost 3 bases, and 7 bases lay between the germline ends.

This sequence joins TRBV11-2 and TRBJ2-3; 8 bases match TRBD1. The CDR3 runs 16 residues. The ends lost 3 bases at V and 6 bases at J; junction bases unmatched: 11. Germline CDR1 and CDR2: SGHAT and FQNNGV. The CDR3 here is CASSFWGRGRRDTQYF. CDR3 nucleotide sequence: TGTGCCAGCAGCTTCTGGGGCAGGGGGCGCAGGGATACGCAGTATTTT.

The CDR3 sequence: CASSPGGSYEQYF. CDR3 coding DNA: TGTGCCAGCAGTCCCGGTGGATCCTACGAGCAGTACTTC. The rearrangement links TRBV6-6 to TRBJ2-7; D remains ambiguous. The germline V gene encodes CDR1 MNHNY and CDR2 SVGAGI (reference sequence). The CDR3 has 13 amino acids. V lost 5 bases and J 1 base, leaving 9 bases between the germline ends.

The chain has TRBV6-1 and TRBJ2-7; D is perhaps TRBD1 (6 bases). Germline CDR1 and CDR2: MNHNS and SASEGT. This CDR3 spans 15 amino acids. Trimming shortened V by 4 bases and J by 3 bases, and 16 bases separated the two germline ends. The CDR3 region has the DNA TGTGCCAGCAGTGCCTACAGGGAAATCGGCTACGAGCAGTACTTC. This gives the protein CASSAYREIGYEQYF.

J is TRBJ2-2 and V is TRBV19; D is perhaps TRBD1 (5 bases). The germline CDR1 and CDR2 sequences are LNHDA and SQIVND (reference sequence). V lost 1 base and J lost 4, with 10 bases in between. The CDR3 has 15 residues. The CDR3 reads CASSIGQGFTGELFF. The CDR3 nucleotides read TGTGCCAGTAGTATAGGGCAGGGATTCACCGGGGAGCTGTTTTTT.

V is TRBV19 and J is TRBJ2-7; possibly TRBD1 for D (5 bases). CDR1 is LNHDA and CDR2 is SQIVND in the germline V gene (reference sequence). The ends were cut back, 5 bases at V and 3 bases at J, with 14 bases in the middle. This CDR3 region has 14 residues. The CDR3 is CASSLRQLFYEQYF. CDR3 coding DNA: TGTGCCAGTAGTCTCCGACAGCTCTTCTACGAGCAGTACTTC.

This clone appeared a single time. The chain joins TRBV9 to TRBJ2-5; 11 bases match TRBD2. The CDR3 loop spans 17 amino acids. The germline V gene encodes CDR1 SGDLS and CDR2 YYNGEE. The V and J ends lost 0 bases and 2 bases, in that order; junction bases with no gene match: 6. CDR3 sequence: CASSVEASGGSQETQYF. The CDR3 DNA reads TGTGCCAGCAGCGTAGAGGCTAGCGGGGGGAGTCAAGAGACCCAGTACTTC.

In its sample, this clone was seen once. V usage is TRBV5-1 and J usage is TRBJ2-7; unclear D gene. The germline V gene has CDR1 SGHRS and CDR2 YFSETQ. V gave up 0 bases and J gave up 2 bases, with 9 bases separating them. The CDR3 runs to 14 residues. The CDR3 region is CASSLDVSTYEQYF. CDR3 sequence (DNA): TGCGCCAGCAGCTTGGATGTCTCCACCTACGAGCAGTACTTC.

The genes are TRBV19 and TRBJ1-1; 8 nucleotides line up with TRBD1. CDR1 and CDR2 (germline): LNHDA, SQIVND (reference sequence). This CDR3 has 11 residues. The J segment lost 10 bases and the V segment lost 7 bases, leaving 5 bases of the junction unmatched. CDR3 in DNA: TGTGCCAGTATTTATGGACAGGGAGCTTTCTTT. Its translation is CASIYGQGAFF.

The chain joins TRBV4-3 to TRBJ2-3; D ambiguous. This CDR3 comprises 14 residues. Germline assignment: CDR1 LGHNA and CDR2 YSLEER. V was trimmed by 1 base and J by 0 bases, leaving 5 bases between them. This chain's CDR3 is CASSQVASTDTQYF. CDR3 sequence (DNA): TGCGCCAGCAGCCAAGTTGCCAGCACAGATACGCAGTATTTT.

This clone was counted a single time. The chain combines TRBV23-1 with TRBJ2-7; unclear D gene. TRBV23-1 is an open reading frame, and its role is uncertain. V was cut by 7 bases and J by 0 bases, with 13 bases left in between. This CDR3 spans 14 amino acids. The CDR3 nucleotides are TGCGCCAGCACCCCGGCAGCCTACTCCTACGAGCAGTACTTC. Its translation: CASTPAAYSYEQYF.

This chain links TRBV27 with TRBJ2-5; D tentatively fits TRBD1 or TRBD2 (7 bases each). The J call could be wrong; TRBJ2-7 is a better fit for the DNA end. The germline V gene has CDR1 MNHEY and CDR2 SMNVEV (reference sequence). The CDR3 sequence is 14 residues long. This CDR3 reads CASSFSRGGYEQYF. DNA for the CDR3: TGTGCCAGCAGTTTCTCCAGGGGGGGCTACGAGCAGTACTTC.

The CDR3 coding sequence is TGTGCCAGCAGTCTAGACAGCAACTCTGGAAACACCATATATTTT. It specifies CASSLDSNSGNTIYF. The V call is TRBV27, the J call TRBJ1-3; tentative D call: TRBD1 (5 bases). The germline V gene encodes CDR1 MNHEY and CDR2 SMNVEV (reference sequence). CDR3 length: 15 amino acids. The V gene lost 5 bases and the J gene lost 0 bases, with 11 bases spanning the gap.

This rearrangement joins TRBV2 to TRBJ2-1; TRBD2 aligns across 7 bases. Germline trimming cut 9 bases from V and 4 bases from J; bases unmatched to any gene: 15. CDR1 is SNHLY and CDR2 is FYNNEI in the germline V gene. The CDR3 extends over 16 amino acids. The CDR3 region is CASGGDPLGVYNEQFF. The CDR3 coding sequence is TGTGCCAGTGGGGGGGACCCCTTGGGGGTTTACAATGAGCAGTTCTTC.

The J gene is TRBJ2-1, the V gene TRBV9; D not resolved. The CDR3 length is 15 residues. CDR1 is SGDLS and CDR2 is YYNGEE in the germline V gene. Trimming shortened V by 0 bases and J by 4 bases, and 11 bases separated the two germline ends. The CDR3 DNA follows: TGTGCCAGCAGCGTAGCCGGGTCCACGTACAATGAGCAGTTCTTC. This codes for CASSVAGSTYNEQFF.

This chain uses TRBV5-1 with TRBJ1-2; tentatively, D is TRBD1 (6 bases). The CDR3 totals 15 residues. Trimming removed 3 bases at V and 1 base at J, with 13 bases between. Germline CDR1 is SGHRS and CDR2 is YFSETQ. The DNA of the CDR3 is TGCGCCAGCAGCTCCGACGACAGGATTAACTATGGCTACACCTTC. Translated, it gives CASSSDDRINYGYTF.

The rearrangement links TRBV28 to TRBJ1-5; D ambiguous. CDR3 length equals 14 residues. Germline V gene lookup returns CDR1 MDHEN and CDR2 SYDVKM. The ends were cut back, 1 base at V and 6 bases at J, with 10 bases in the middle. For the CDR3, the DNA is TGTGCCAGCAGTTTATCAATGGAGAGTCAGCCCCAGCATTTT. Translation gives CASSLSMESQPQHF.

The rearrangement links TRBV5-1 to TRBJ2-5, with 12 bases lining up with TRBD2. There are 16 residues in the CDR3. Germline lookup yields CDR1 SGHRS and CDR2 YFSETQ. The V segment lost 4 bases and the J segment 0 bases; nucleotides outside the gene matches: 4. For the CDR3, the DNA is TGCGCCAGCAGCATTACTAGCGGGGGGTACCAAGAGACCCAGTACTTC. Translating gives CASSITSGGYQETQYF.

The chain couples TRBV7-8 to TRBJ2-5; a weak D match, TRBD2 (6 bases). The V gene's germline CDR1 is SGHVS and CDR2 FQNEAQ. V shed 0 bases and J shed 4 bases, with 9 bases lying between them. The CDR3 runs to 14 residues. The CDR3 DNA reads TGTGCCAGCAGCTTAGCGGGCGGGGTAGAGACCCAGTACTTC. As protein: CASSLAGGVETQYF.

This sequence joins TRBV5-5 and TRBJ1-1, with unresolved D. CDR1 is SGHKS and CDR2 is YYEKEE in the germline V gene (reference sequence). The CDR3 has 14 residues. Trimming removed 1 base from V and 0 bases from J, with 7 bases in between. CDR3 loop: CASSLHSMNTEAFF. As DNA, the CDR3 is TGTGCCAGCAGCTTGCACAGCATGAACACTGAAGCTTTCTTT. The variable domain in full, completed from reference TRBV5-5 and TRBJ1-1, reads DAGVTQSPTHLIKTRGQQVTLRCSPISGHKSVSWYQQVLGQGPQFIFQYYEKEERGRGNFPDRFSARQFPNYSSELNVNALLLGDSALYLCASSLHSMNTEAFFGQGTRLTVV.

The table lists this clone with a count of one. CDR3 residues: CASSYSGEIYGYTF. The DNA of the CDR3 is TGTGCCAGCAGTTACTCGGGGGAAATCTATGGCTACACCTTC. This chain uses TRBV6-5 with TRBJ1-2; possibly TRBD1 for D (5 bases). CDR1 MNHEY and CDR2 SVGAGI come from the germline V gene. The CDR3 length is 14 residues. V was clipped by 0 bases and J by 4 bases, with 9 bases between them.

This chain joins TRBV2 and TRBJ2-5; 9 nucleotides agree with TRBD2. V was clipped by 2 bases and J by 4 bases; unmatched bases: 8. CDR1 is SNHLY and CDR2 is FYNNEI in the germline V gene. The CDR3 is 16 amino acids. CDR3: CASSEIGGGAGETQYF. Written as DNA, the CDR3 is TGTGCCAGCAGTGAAATTGGCGGGGGGGCCGGAGAGACCCAGTACTTC.

This clone has just a few counts. V usage is TRBV6-4 and J usage is TRBJ2-7; 9 bases agree with TRBD2. Germline V gene data show CDR1 as MRHNA and CDR2 as SNTAGT. CDR3 length equals 14 residues. The V and J ends lost 3 bases and 0 bases, in that order; junction bases with no gene match: 0. CDR3 bases: TGTGCCAGCAGTGAAGCGGGGGGCTCCTACGAGCAGTACTTC. Translation: CASSEAGGSYEQYF.

V is TRBV19 and J is TRBJ1-1; the D gene is possibly TRBD1 (5 bases). This CDR3 comprises 13 residues. Germline V gene sequence: CDR1 LNHDA, CDR2 SQIVND (reference sequence). Trimming took 10 bases from V and 5 from J, leaving 17 bases between them. CDR3 sequence: CATSDTLETEAFF. For the CDR3, the DNA is TGTGCCACCTCGGACACCCTGGAGACTGAAGCTTTCTTT.

The chain has TRBV19 and TRBJ1-1; 7 nucleotides line up with TRBD1. Trimming removed 4 bases from V and 2 bases from J; junction bases left unmatched: 4. Germline assignment: CDR1 LNHDA and CDR2 SQIVND (reference sequence). This CDR3 region has 14 residues. CDR3 amino acids: CASSRGTANTEAFF. The CDR3 DNA reads as TGTGCCAGTAGTAGAGGGACAGCAAACACTGAAGCTTTCTTT.

V usage is TRBV10-2 and J usage is TRBJ2-7; 8 bases are shared with TRBD2. CDR1 WSHSY and CDR2 SAAADI come from the germline V gene. The V segment lost 5 bases and the J segment 3 bases; nucleotides outside the gene matches: 3. This CDR3 comprises 13 residues. CDR3 bases: TGCGCCAGCAGTCCAGCGGGGGACTACGAGCAGTACTTC. Encoded protein: CASSPAGDYEQYF.

This clone occurred a few times. Other DNA sequences in this sample translate to the same CDR3. V is TRBV7-3 and J is TRBJ2-7; 8 nucleotides agree with TRBD1. The germline V gene has CDR1 SGHTA and CDR2 FQGTGA. Trimming took 5 bases from V and 5 from J; bases not matched to a gene: 5. The CDR3 contains 13 residues. The CDR3 DNA is TGTGCCAGCAGCCTAGGACAGGGACACGAGCAGTACTTC. Its translation: CASSLGQGHEQYF.